The entry below describes one TCR beta chain. Its cognate antigen has yet to be identified. Base quality data are lacking; no much larger clone is found one base away. This entry is derived from a study of OX40 agonist ivuxolimab in advanced cancers. Notes on the research overall: Ivuxolimab was an agonistic, fully human IgG2 monoclonal antibody directed against OX40 (CD134), a costimulatory receptor. Intravenous ivuxolimab was administered to patients every 2 weeks at six dose levels: 0.01, 0.1, 0.3, 1.5, 3 and 10 mg/kg. Of the approximately 50 dose-escalation patients, hepatocellular carcinoma was present in about 20, melanoma in roughly 15, renal cell carcinoma in 9 and head and neck cancer in 9. The dose-escalation cohort was 82.7% male with a mean age of roughly 62 years, ranging from roughly 20 to 80. Patients were allowed to have had prior anti-PD-1, anti-PD-L1 or anti-CTLA-4 therapy, and 40% of the dose-escalation patients had been treated with checkpoint inhibitors. Partial responses occurred in three dose-escalation patients: two with cutaneous melanoma and one with hepatocellular carcinoma. The purpose of peripheral TCRbeta sequencing was to test whether ivuxolimab changed TCR sequence diversity and led to clonal T-cell expansion. The paper covers the monotherapy dose-escalation part of the phase I ivuxolimab trial, which included N ≈ 54 patients.

Study-wide findings and limitations: In partial responders in the 0.1-3.0 mg/kg groups, normalized peripheral clonal expansion was found to be among the lowest, especially among CD8+ T cells. After ivuxolimab, more expanded clones were found on average in CD8+ T cells than in CD4+ T cells. Low levels of normalized T-cell clonal expansion were also shown by some nonresponding patients. Clonal expansion of both CD4+ and CD8+ blood T cells was observed from baseline to week 6 at doses 0.1 to 3.0 mg/kg. Antigen specificity was not determined for the clonally expanded peripheral T cells.

Genomic DNA was extracted from sorted cells for sequencing of the TCRbeta CDR3 region. TCRbeta CDR3 regions were sequenced using the immunoSEQ Assay. Here the immuneACCESS table is served through TCRdb, limited to in-frame sequences with V and J called. Missing clones are a known gap in these copies; in checked studies unresolved V genes cover under half, and the rest lacks a known reason. This sample lists 25,000 to 30,000 clones; more than 60% were detected once. Of the sample, about 29% is held by the ten largest clones. The trial excluded patients who had a history of autoimmune disease or who were on systemic immunosuppression. Peripheral blood for TCR sequencing was collected from all dose cohorts at baseline, on cycle 4 day 1, and on cycle 7 day 1. Samples were obtained from an open-label, multicenter, first-in-human phase I dose-escalation trial of ivuxolimab. Adults with locally advanced or metastatic head and neck squamous cell, hepatocellular, melanoma or renal cell carcinoma were enrolled in the trial. Before TCR sequencing, CD4+ T cells and CD8+ T cells were sorted from peripheral blood as separate populations.

There are 15 amino acids in the CDR3, from cysteine to phenylalanine inclusive. The DNA shown is the 45-base CDR3, in frame from base 1. V lost 2 bases and J lost 3 bases; the stretch between them is 13 bases long. Sequences MNHNS (CDR1) and SASEGT (CDR2) are obtained from the germline V gene. This chain joins TRBV6-1 to TRBJ1-2; no D segment can be confidently identified. The material was CD4+ or CD8+ T cells sorted from blood, obtained in a trial of the OX40 agonist ivuxolimab. The TCR comes from an adult with an advanced solid tumor such as melanoma, head and neck, liver or kidney cancer. The CDR3 loop reads CASSEWEGTYYGYTF. The bases are TGTGCCAGCAGTGAATGGGAAGGAACTTACTATGGCTACACCTTC.